This T cell receptor (beta chain) was recorded in a study of Graves' ophthalmopathy and Graves' hyperthyroidism. The CDR3 has 14 amino acids. Germline V gene sequence: CDR1 DFQATT, CDR2 SNEGSKA (reference sequence). V shed 5 bases and J 6 bases; nucleotides not matched to a gene: 7. This clonotype was observed at least ten times. Amplification from RNA transcripts yielded the TCR beta CDR3 regions. An opening RT-PCR round employed HTBI primers and preceded a second-round multiplex PCR. Via MiXCR, TCRdb re-called the multiplex PCR reads, giving one row per CDR3 protein. Of a few hundred thousand distinct CDR3 sequences listed, around a fifth are singletons.

The TCR sequence derives from a woman aged 18-29 years with stable Graves' hyperthyroidism. This chain joins TRBV20-1 and TRBJ1-6; TRBD1 matches 7 bases. The sample consisted of peripheral blood. CDR3 sequence reads: CSALRDSGNSPLHF. The CDR3 DNA sequence: TGCAGTGCTTTGCGGGACAGTGGTAATTCACCCCTCCACTTT.